This T cell receptor beta chain derives from a study of vaccination and CD4 T cells after COVID-19. Sequenced with the Oncomine TCR Beta short-read assay was DNA taken from cultured CD4+ T cells. TCRdb redid the calling of the PCR reads with MiXCR, one entry per CDR3 protein. The table includes approximately 17,000 distinct CDR3 sequences, more than 55% detected once. This clonotype came up a few times. The antigen remains unidentified. Described treatment: roughly 10-day PBMC culture with coronavirus spike peptide pools or control peptides (ViraFEST assay). The sequence was obtained from a human donor who had recovered from COVID-19. Material for sequencing was CD4+ T cells from blood, cultured in vitro.

The chain's CDR3 is CASSPTGGGGYTF. The CDR3, as DNA: TGTGCCAGCAGCCCCACTGGGGGCGGAGGCTACACCTTC. V gene TRBV6-2 or TRBV6-3 combines with J gene TRBJ1-2, with D perhaps TRBD1 (6 bases). The V gene's germline CDR1 is MNHEY and CDR2 SVGEGT. V was clipped by 6 bases and J by 8 bases, with 16 bases between them. The CDR3 has 13 residues.